The 14 T cell receptor beta chains in this list originate from one sample, sequenced in a study of shared clonotypes between healthy human individuals. Some clones are missing from TCRdb's copy, which holds only in-frame ones; the method was immunoSEQ multiplex PCR. Among almost 700,000 clones listed, 92% were seen once. Positively selected for CCR7, the CD45RO-negative cells used as naive CD8 cells excluded terminally differentiated effector memory CD45RA+ cells. The sample taken for sequencing was naive CD8+ T cells sorted from blood. The receptor set was obtained from a man aged 25-45 years in good health.

Details on this clone: The sample carries other DNA sequences with the same CDR3. V gene TRBV9 combines with J gene TRBJ2-1; no definite D call. CDR3 size: 12 residues. V dropped 4 bases and J dropped 2 bases, with 4 bases sitting between them. From germline, CDR1 is SGDLS and CDR2 YYNGEE. The CDR3 DNA is TGTGCCAGCAGCCTCACCTACAATGAGCAGTTCTTC. Residues: CASSLTYNEQFF.

The chain joins TRBV11-2 to TRBJ1-1; D ambiguous. Trimming stripped 3 bases from V and 5 bases from J, with 10 bases between. Looked up from germline, CDR1 is SGHAT and CDR2 is FQNNGV. This CDR3 is 13 amino acids long. For the CDR3, the DNA is TGTGCCAGCAGCTTCGACTGGAGGACTGAAGCTTTCTTT. It codes for CASSFDWRTEAFF. The variable domain in full, completed from reference TRBV11-2 and TRBJ1-1, reads EAGVAQSPRYKIIEKRQSVAFWCNPISGHATLYWYQQILGQGPKLLIQFQNNGVVDDSQLPKDRFSAERLKGVDSTLKIQPAKLEDSAVYLCASSFDWRTEAFFGQGTRLTVV.

The gene calls are TRBV7-6 and TRBJ2-1, with TRBD1 matching over 10 bases. Germline V gives CDR1 SGHVS, CDR2 FNYEAQ. With 2 bases clipped from V and 9 bases from J, the junction kept 13 bases outside the gene matches. The CDR3 runs to 17 residues. The CDR3 DNA sequence: TGTGCCAGCAGCTTATTAGTTGGGGGACAGGGGACGCTTGAGCAGTTCTTC. Translated: CASSLLVGGQGTLEQFF.

J is TRBJ2-7 and V is TRBV29-1; TRBD1 matches 12 bases. The CDR3 has 16 residues. Germline CDR1 and CDR2: SQVTM and ANQGSEA. V trimming: 1 base; J trimming: 4 bases; junction bases outside the gene matches: 8. CDR3: CSVEGYPGQGAYEQYF. As DNA, the CDR3 is TGCAGCGTTGAAGGGTATCCGGGACAGGGGGCTTACGAGCAGTACTTC.

This rearrangement joins TRBV28 to TRBJ1-4, with D possibly being TRBD1 (6 bases). V shed 6 bases and J shed 4 bases, with 18 bases lying between them. Germline CDR1 MDHEN, CDR2 SYDVKM. The CDR3 length is 16 residues. For the CDR3, the DNA is TGTGCCAGCAGCCACGGCTGGACAGAAGGTAATGAAAAACTGTTTTTT. This encodes CASSHGWTEGNEKLFF.

The J gene is TRBJ2-7, the V gene TRBV23-1; D may be TRBD2 (5 bases). TRBV23-1 is an ORF; its function is uncertain. The ends were cut back, 3 bases at V and 0 bases at J, with 15 bases in the middle. CDR3 length: 16 amino acids. The DNA for the CDR3 is TGCGCCAGCAGTCACCCCTCGAGGGTTGGCTCCTACGAGCAGTACTTC. Translated, it gives CASSHPSRVGSYEQYF.

V usage is TRBV7-3 and J usage is TRBJ2-3; D gene ambiguous. Trimming removed 5 bases at V and 2 bases at J, with 8 bases between. Germline assignment: CDR1 SGHTA and CDR2 FQGTGA. The CDR3 runs to 13 residues. The CDR3 region is CASSRHATDTQYF. CDR3 DNA sequence: TGTGCCAGCAGCCGCCATGCCACAGATACGCAGTATTTT.

The sample holds one count of this clone. The rearrangement uses TRBV15 and TRBJ2-4, with TRBD2 as a possible D gene (6 bases). Germline CDR1 reads LNHNV; CDR2 reads YYDKDF (reference sequence). The CDR3 length is 18 residues. The V gene lost 5 bases and the J gene lost 0 bases, with 20 bases spanning the gap. Here the CDR3 reads CATSHPSFSGIAKNIQYF. CDR3 DNA sequence: TGTGCCACCAGCCACCCATCTTTTAGCGGAATAGCCAAAAACATTCAGTACTTC.

This clone was seen just once. The rearrangement uses TRBV7-9 and TRBJ2-3; a possible D gene is TRBD2 (5 bases). Germline V gene lookup returns CDR1 SEHNR and CDR2 FQNEAQ (reference sequence). Trimming cost V 2 bases and J 1 base, with 13 bases left between them. The CDR3 sequence is 16 residues long. The CDR3 region is CASSLLPEGRTDTQYF. CDR3 DNA: TGTGCCAGCAGCTTATTGCCCGAGGGTCGCACAGATACGCAGTATTTT.

The CDR3 DNA reads as TGTGCCACTTCGGGAGAGGAGCAGTGGGTCTACGAGCAGTACTTC. It encodes CATSGEEQWVYEQYF. The rearrangement joins TRBV7-8 to TRBJ2-7; D is possibly TRBD2 (6 bases). The CDR3 contains 15 residues. Trimming stripped 10 bases from V and 3 bases from J, with 22 bases between. Germline V gene data show CDR1 as SGHVS and CDR2 as FQNEAQ.

The chain is built from TRBV7-9 and TRBJ1-4; a possible D gene is TRBD1 (5 bases). Looked up from germline, CDR1 is SEHNR and CDR2 is FQNEAQ (reference sequence). V was shortened by 5 bases and J by 8 bases, with 15 bases between the two germline ends. The CDR3 contains 14 residues. CDR3 nucleotide sequence: TGTGCCAGCAGCCCCCGGGGGGGAGTGGAAAAACTGTTTTTT. Amino acids: CASSPRGGVEKLFF.

This clone has only one observation. Other nucleotide sequences in the sample specify the same CDR3. The rearrangement links TRBV5-1 to TRBJ2-7; D ambiguous. Germline-derived CDR1 and CDR2 are SGHRS and YFSETQ. V lost 4 bases to trimming and J lost 0 bases, with 5 bases between them. The CDR3 runs to 12 residues. This CDR3 reads CASSPSSYEQYF. Here the CDR3 DNA reads TGCGCCAGCAGCCCAAGCTCCTACGAGCAGTACTTC.

Comment on this clone: The sample has other DNA sequences that encode this CDR3 too. The rearrangement uses TRBV7-6 and TRBJ2-1; 11 bases are shared with TRBD2. With V trimmed by 11 bases and J by 4 bases, 4 bases remained unmatched. Germline V lookup: CDR1 SGHVS, CDR2 FNYEAQ. The CDR3 totals 13 residues. The CDR3 is CASGTSGYNEQFF. The CDR3 DNA sequence: TGTGCCTCCGGGACTAGCGGATACAATGAGCAGTTCTTC.

This CDR3 is CAISSGYEQYF. The DNA for the CDR3 is TGTGCCATCAGCAGCGGTTACGAGCAGTACTTC. The V and J genes are TRBV10-3 and TRBJ2-7, with D possibly TRBD2 on 5 matching bases. The CDR3 contains 11 residues. CDR1 and CDR2 (germline): ENHRY, SYGVKD. V lost 6 bases and J lost 4, with 7 bases in between.